This TCR beta chain was sequenced during a study of blood T cell repertoires in COVID-19 (dated by TCRdb to 2020 to 2021). For context, the study as a whole: Samples from collaborators originated in the United States, Italy and Spain and spanned both the acute and convalescent phases of COVID-19. The material from the prospective study consisted of cDNA or gDNA derived from T cells, B-cell-depleted T cells, or PBMCs. Deeply sampled blood TCRbeta repertoires from subjects exposed to, actively infected with, or recovered from COVID-19 were included in the dataset. A freely available public database, intended as a resource for researchers studying the immune response to SARS-CoV-2, is where the repertoires were released. The samples were drawn from two sources: the first 160 participants of the ongoing ImmuneRACE study, and 1,000 to 1,500 subjects contributed by 6 global collaborators. The sample metadata nearly always contained a de-identified subject ID, COVID-19 status, age in years and sex. Where HLA class I and class II types were available, the types were taken from metadata supplied by the sample provider, not from assay-based typing.

Broader findings and caveats from the paper: The quantity of clinical and demographic metadata differed by source and by participant and was supplied without curation.

Whole blood was collected in K2EDTA tubes by collaborating institutions according to the institutions' own protocols. Collaborator samples were shipped for TCRbeta analysis as frozen whole blood, isolated PBMCs, or DNA extracted from either sample type. About this clone itself: Its antigen is still unknown. No much larger clone exists at a distance of one base, and base qualities are not known.

TCRbeta CDR3 regions were amplified from genomic DNA using the immunoSEQ Assay, a bias-controlled multiplex PCR. The authors processed their data as follows. Within the assay, amplification of reference gene primers was used to estimate how many nucleated cells each sample contained. To quantify the absolute abundance of each unique TCRbeta CDR3 rearrangement, sequence reads were collapsed and filtered. For each sample, productive Simpson clonality was calculated as the square root of Simpson's diversity index over productive rearrangements. TCRdb provides this immuneACCESS table in a form limited to in-frame rearrangements. Some clones are lacking; in checked studies, under half of them reflect an unresolved V gene, and why the rest are absent is not known. That table supplies the V and J calls and clone size; D and trimming were determined from the DNA. A total of 400,000 to 550,000 clones appear in this sample, around 89% of them only once. Roughly 4.3% of the sample rests with the top ten.

The sample comprised peripheral blood. This sequence originates from a woman aged 25-40 years with acute or convalescent COVID-19.

The base sequence is TGTGCCAGGCAAGGGGAACGAAATCAGCCCCAGCATTTT. Translation gives CARQGERNQPQHF. The chain links TRBV27 with TRBJ1-5; a tentative D match to TRBD1 spans 5 bases. The germline V gene encodes CDR1 MNHEY and CDR2 SMNVEV (reference sequence). Reading from cysteine to phenylalanine, the CDR3 counts 13 amino acids. Only the CDR3 part of the read is kept: 39 bases, read in frame from the first base. The V end loses 9 bases and the J end loses 4 bases, and a stretch of 13 bases separates them.